This T cell receptor beta chain was profiled in a study of cytomegalovirus exposure and HLA in healthy donors. The length of the CDR3 is 14 residues. Deletions cut 0 bases from V and 3 bases from J, with 5 bases between. The germline CDR1 and CDR2 sequences are MNHNY and SVGAGI (reference sequence). As concerns this clone: The antigen is undetermined.

Study observations and caveats: Despite most TCR sequences being rare, some public TCRs occurred in many donors. DRB1 had the most TCR associations and HLA-C the fewest, a later analysis found, with rates varying by HLA locus.

Both 60 Vbeta primers and 13 Jbeta primers went into the PCR. Profiling relied on immunoSEQ multiplex PCR, and the TCRdb table lists in-frame clones only, not all of them. The repertoire holds some 120,000 clones, with 80% to 90% as singletons. The TCR originated in a woman aged 40 to 50 in good health and CMV-seropositive. This sequence joins TRBV6-6 and TRBJ2-2; no reliable D call. Sequencing was done on a sample of PBMCs. The CDR3 reads CASSYSLYTGELFF. The CDR3, as DNA: TGTGCCAGCAGTTACTCTTTATACACCGGGGAGCTGTTTTTT.